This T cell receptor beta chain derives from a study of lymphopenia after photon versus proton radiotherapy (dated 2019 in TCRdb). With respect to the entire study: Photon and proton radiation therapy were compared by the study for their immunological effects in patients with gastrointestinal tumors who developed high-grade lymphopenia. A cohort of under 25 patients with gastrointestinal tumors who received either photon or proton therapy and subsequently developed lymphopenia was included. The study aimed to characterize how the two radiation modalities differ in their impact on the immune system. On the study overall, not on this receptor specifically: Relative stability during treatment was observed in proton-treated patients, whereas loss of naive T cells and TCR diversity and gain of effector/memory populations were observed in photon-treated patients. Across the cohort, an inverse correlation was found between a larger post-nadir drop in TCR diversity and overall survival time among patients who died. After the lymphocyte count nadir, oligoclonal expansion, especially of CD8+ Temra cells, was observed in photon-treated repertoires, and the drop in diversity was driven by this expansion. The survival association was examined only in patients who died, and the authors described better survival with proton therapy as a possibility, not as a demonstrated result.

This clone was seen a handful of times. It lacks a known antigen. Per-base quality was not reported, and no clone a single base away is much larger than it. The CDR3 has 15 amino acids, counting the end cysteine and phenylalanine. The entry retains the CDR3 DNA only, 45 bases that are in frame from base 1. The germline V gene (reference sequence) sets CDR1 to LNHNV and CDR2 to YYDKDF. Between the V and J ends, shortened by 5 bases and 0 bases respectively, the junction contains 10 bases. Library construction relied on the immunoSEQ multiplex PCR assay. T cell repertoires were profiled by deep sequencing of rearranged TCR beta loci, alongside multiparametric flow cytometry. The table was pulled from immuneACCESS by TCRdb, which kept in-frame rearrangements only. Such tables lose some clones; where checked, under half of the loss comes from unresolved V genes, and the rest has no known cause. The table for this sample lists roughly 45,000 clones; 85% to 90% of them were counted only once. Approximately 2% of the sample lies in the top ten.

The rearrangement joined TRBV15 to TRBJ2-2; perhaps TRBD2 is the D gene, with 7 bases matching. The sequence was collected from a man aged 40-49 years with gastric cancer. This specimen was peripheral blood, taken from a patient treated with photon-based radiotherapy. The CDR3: CATSLGGANTGELFF. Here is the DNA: TGTGCCACCAGCCTAGGGGGGGCGAACACCGGGGAGCTGTTTTTT.